This passage covers 15 T cell receptor beta chains from one sample sequenced in a study of blood T cell repertoires in COVID-19. Libraries were prepared by immunoSEQ multiplex PCR; TCRdb keeps only in-frame clonotypes and omits some of them. The sample lists 200,000 to 250,000 clones, about 88% occurring once. The specimen was peripheral blood. The receptors stem from a woman aged 50 to 60 with COVID-19, enrolled during active disease.

This sequence joins TRBV27 and TRBJ1-6; D is unresolved. The V and J ends lost 3 bases and 0 bases respectively, with 6 bases between them. This CDR3 is 15 amino acids long. Germline V gene sequence: CDR1 MNHEY, CDR2 SMNVEV (reference sequence). The CDR3 sequence is CASSLSSSYNSPLHF. CDR3 sequence (DNA): TGTGCCAGCAGTTTGAGTAGCTCCTATAATTCACCCCTCCACTTT.

This clone occurred a few times. The chain is built from TRBV19 and TRBJ1-5; D is uncertain. Trimming removed 9 bases from V and 6 bases from J, with 18 bases in between. The germline CDR1 and CDR2 sequences are LNHDA and SQIVND (reference sequence). This CDR3 comprises 14 residues. The CDR3 region is CASDRGLAGQPQHF. The CDR3 DNA reads as TGTGCCAGCGACCGAGGACTCGCGGGTCAGCCCCAGCATTTT.

This clone was counted a single time. This rearrangement joins TRBV19 to TRBJ1-2, with 7 bases aligning to TRBD1. The CDR3 extends over 14 amino acids. CDR1 is LNHDA and CDR2 is SQIVND in the germline V gene (reference sequence). Unmatched junction bases numbered 8, after V lost 2 bases and J lost 8 bases. The CDR3, as DNA: TGTGCCAGTAGTATACTGACGACAGGGACCGGCTACACCTTC. It specifies CASSILTTGTGYTF.

This sequence joins TRBV6-1 and TRBJ2-1; D possibly corresponds to TRBD2 (5 bases). Trimming removed 0 bases at V and 2 bases at J, with 8 bases between. The CDR3 is 15 residues long. Germline loops: CDR1 MNHNS, CDR2 SASEGT. CDR3 bases: TGTGCCAGCAGTGAAGCGGAACTAGCCTACAATGAGCAGTTCTTC. Its translation is CASSEAELAYNEQFF.

This sequence joins TRBV5-6 and TRBJ2-5; no definite D call. Germline V gene sequence: CDR1 SGHDT, CDR2 YYEEEE. This CDR3 spans 14 amino acids. V gave up 1 base and J gave up 2 bases, with 9 bases separating them. Here the CDR3 reads CASSLKAEQETQYF. The CDR3 DNA reads TGTGCCAGCAGCTTGAAGGCGGAACAAGAGACCCAGTACTTC. Supplemented by reference TRBV5-6 and TRBJ2-5, the full variable domain reads DAGVTQSPTHLIKTRGQQVTLRCSPKSGHDTVSWYQQALGQGPQFIFQYYEEEERQRGNFPDRFSGHQFPNYSSELNVNALLLGDSALYLCASSLKAEQETQYFGPGTRLLVL.

The J gene is TRBJ2-7, the V gene TRBV6-5; the D gene is possibly TRBD2 (6 bases). Germline assignment: CDR1 MNHEY and CDR2 SVGAGI. Trimming removed 4 bases from V and 1 base from J, with 17 bases in between. The CDR3 contains 16 residues. The CDR3: CASSWMGLRVSYEQYV. The CDR3 nucleotides are TGTGCCAGCAGTTGGATGGGACTTAGGGTTTCCTACGAGCAGTACGTC.

The chain carries TRBV5-1 and TRBJ1-4; D is uncertain. The CDR3 is 14 residues long. The V gene's germline CDR1 is SGHRS and CDR2 YFSETQ. V lost 0 bases and J lost 5, with 8 bases in between. DNA for the CDR3: TGCGCCAGCAGCTTGGACGGGATAAATGAAAAACTGTTTTTT. It yields the protein CASSLDGINEKLFF.

The chain combines TRBV6-5 with TRBJ2-3; maybe TRBD2 (6 bases). This CDR3 has 14 residues. The V gene's germline CDR1 is MNHEY and CDR2 SVGAGI. V was shortened by 4 bases and J by 1 base, with 9 bases between the two germline ends. The CDR3 DNA is TGTGCCAGCAGTTTCTGGGAGGGCACAGATACGCAGTATTTT. As protein: CASSFWEGTDTQYF.

This sequence joins TRBV6-5 and TRBJ1-2; tentatively, D is TRBD1 (6 bases). Germline lookup yields CDR1 MNHEY and CDR2 SVGAGI. With 4 bases removed from V and 6 bases from J, the gap between germline ends came to 18 bases. This CDR3 has 15 residues. This CDR3 is CASSFRTEDLNGYTF. CDR3 DNA sequence: TGTGCCAGCAGTTTTCGGACAGAAGATCTTAATGGCTACACCTTC.

The chain employs TRBV3-1 (or the pseudogene TRBV3-2) and TRBJ2-1, with 7 bases matching TRBD1. CDR3 length: 18 residues. The germline V gene encodes CDR1 LGHDT and CDR2 YNNKEL (reference sequence). V shed 0 bases and J 0 bases; nucleotides not matched to a gene: 8. In DNA form, the CDR3 reads TGTGCCAGCAGCCAAGATTTACAGGGGCCGAGCTCCTACAATGAGCAGTTCTTC. This gives the protein CASSQDLQGPSSYNEQFF.

V and J are TRBV28 and TRBJ2-7; 10 bases map to TRBD2. The CDR3 has 19 residues. Germline V gene sequence: CDR1 MDHEN, CDR2 SYDVKM. With V trimmed by 5 bases and J by 3 bases, 19 bases remained unmatched. CDR3: CASSALHYPSGGFYYEQYV. The CDR3 DNA follows: TGTGCCAGCAGTGCACTACATTACCCTAGCGGGGGATTCTACTACGAGCAGTACGTC.

The rearrangement links TRBV7-2 to TRBJ1-2; 9 nucleotides line up with TRBD1. CDR3 length equals 16 residues. The V and J ends lost 5 bases and 4 bases, in that order; junction bases with no gene match: 11. Germline V gene sequence: CDR1 SGHTA, CDR2 FQGNSA. Here the CDR3 DNA reads TGTGCCAGCAGCCCAACCGGACAGGGGACCATCTATGGCTACACCTTC. Protein: CASSPTGQGTIYGYTF. The complete variable domain, with remaining parts taken from reference TRBV7-2 and TRBJ1-2, reads GAGVSQSPSNKVTEKGKDVELRCDPISGHTALYWYRQSLGQGLEFLIYFQGNSAPDKSGLPSDRFSAERTGGSVSTLTIQRTQQEDSAVYLCASSPTGQGTIYGYTFGSGTRLTVV.

The rearrangement uses TRBV11-2 and TRBJ1-6; 9 bases match TRBD1. The V gene's germline CDR1 is SGHAT and CDR2 FQNNGV. CDR3 length: 17 amino acids. The V and J ends lost 1 base and 7 bases, in that order; junction bases with no gene match: 8. CDR3 sequence reads: CASSLVAGQGYNSPLHF. In DNA form, the CDR3 reads TGTGCCAGCAGCTTAGTAGCCGGACAGGGGTACAATTCACCCCTCCACTTT.

This clone was counted between two and nine times. V is TRBV6-5 and J is TRBJ1-6, with 9 bases matching TRBD1. The germline gives CDR1 MNHEY, CDR2 SVGAGI. The CDR3 has 14 amino acids. Trimming cost V 7 bases and J 8 bases; bases outside gene matches: 6. Here the CDR3 reads CASITGGSDSPLHF. In DNA form, the CDR3 reads TGTGCCAGCATTACAGGGGGCAGTGATTCACCCCTCCACTTT.

The chain recombines TRBV9 with TRBJ2-7, with 9 bases matching TRBD1. The V segment lost 4 bases and the J segment 3 bases; nucleotides outside the gene matches: 2. From germline, CDR1 is SGDLS and CDR2 YYNGEE. This CDR3 comprises 13 residues. CDR3 DNA sequence: TGTGCCAGCAGCCCGACAGGGGGCTACGAGCAGTACTTC. This encodes CASSPTGGYEQYF.